This T cell receptor (beta chain) is drawn from a study of cytomegalovirus exposure and HLA in healthy donors. Study information: The Caucasian-associated ancestry cluster held around 81% of over 350 genotyped donors. Study-wide findings and caveats: For most subjects, TCR beta sequences were reported to predict HLA-A and HLA-B alleles with accuracy.

This clone has more than one count but fewer than ten. Antigen specificity is unknown. The CDR3 is made up of 15 amino acids. V dropped 2 bases and J dropped 3 bases, with 11 bases sitting between them. Germline CDR1 SNHLY, CDR2 FYNNEI. Use of 60 Vbeta and 13 Jbeta primers characterized the PCR. TCRdb keeps only in-frame clones here, not all; method: immunoSEQ multiplex PCR. The sample comprises more than 200,000 clones, 70% to 80% of which are singletons, and about 14% rests with the top ten. The chain couples TRBV2 to TRBJ2-1, with D tentatively TRBD2 (5 bases). This TCR came from a man aged 35 to 55 in good health and CMV-seronegative. Sequenced input: PBMCs. CDR3 region: CASSEPRGFYNEQFF. CDR3 DNA: TGTGCCAGCAGTGAACCCCGGGGATTCTACAATGAGCAGTTCTTC.